This T cell receptor (beta chain) was captured by sequencing in a study of preoperative IRX-2 immunotherapy in early breast cancer. Treatment specified: preoperative locoregional IRX-2 cytokine immunotherapy. Germline V gives CDR1 SGHNT, CDR2 YENEEA. This CDR3 has 14 residues. V lost 5 bases and J lost 4; bases outside the gene matches: 5. Repertoires were generated with immunoSEQ multiplex PCR, while TCRdb's copy carries only in-frame clones and drops some. The repertoire holds 35,000 to 40,000 clones, with around 82% as singletons. The input for sequencing was lymph node tissue, taken after IRX-2 immunotherapy. V and J are TRBV11-3 and TRBJ1-2, with 9 bases identical to TRBD1. The TCR sequence derives from a human donor with breast cancer. The CDR3 loop reads CASSPGQGSYGYTF. Written as DNA, the CDR3 is TGTGCCAGCAGCCCAGGACAGGGGAGCTATGGCTACACCTTC.